This TCR beta chain was profiled in a study of cytomegalovirus exposure and HLA in healthy donors. In the study overall: Unique TCRs from HLA-typed donors, 70 million to 100 million of them, were held in an early data release.

Amplification used 60 Vbeta primers and 13 Jbeta primers. Sequencing used immunoSEQ multiplex PCR; TCRdb keeps in-frame clones, though not all of them. Of under 250,000 clones in the sample, around 78% are singletons; the top ten hold roughly 2%. This clone was seen a few times. What it binds is unknown. The V gene's germline CDR1 is MNHEY and CDR2 SMNVEV (reference sequence). The CDR3 extends over 16 amino acids. V lost 2 bases, J lost 4 bases, and 9 bases stayed unmatched. Findings of the study overall: Listed as cytomegalovirus-associated were approximately 160 TCR beta chains.

This clonotype was obtained from a man aged 25 to 40 in good health and CMV-seronegative. The rearrangement uses TRBV27 and TRBJ2-5; 8 bases map to TRBD2. Sequencing input: PBMCs. CDR3 in amino acids: CASSLTSGERGETQYF. Here the CDR3 DNA reads TGTGCCAGCAGTTTAACTAGCGGAGAGAGAGGAGAGACCCAGTACTTC.